Each of the 9 T cell receptor beta chains below was sequenced from the same sample in a study of T cell repertoires in cytomegalovirus infection. These receptors' targets are unknown. TCRdb re-derived calls from the reads in MiXCR, one entry per CDR3 protein. The sample has some 320,000 distinct CDR3 sequences, 25% to 35% seen once. The sample in question was cultured PBMCs, obtained from culture after CMV antigen stimulation. The receptors here all came from a human donor in good health (CMV status not recorded). Some clones in this sample may be carry-over from other donors' samples.

There are a few counts of this clonotype. The chain combines TRBV7-3 with TRBJ2-2, with D perhaps matching TRBD2 (5 bases). The V gene's germline CDR1 is SGHTA and CDR2 FQGTGA. The CDR3 runs to 16 residues. V gave up 5 bases and J gave up 3 bases, with 16 bases separating them. The CDR3 region is CASSPSPGLDTGELFF. In DNA, the CDR3 is TGTGCCAGCAGCCCGTCGCCCGGACTGGACACCGGGGAGCTGTTTTTT.

DNA of the CDR3: TGTGCCAGCAGCCCCTTCGGGACTCCCTACAATGAGCAGTTCTTC. This gives the protein CASSPFGTPYNEQFF. The chain uses TRBV9 and TRBJ2-1, with a tentative D call TRBD2 (6 bases). Trimming left V 4 bases short and J 2 bases short, with 13 bases between. Germline CDR1 reads SGDLS; CDR2 reads YYNGEE. The CDR3 runs to 15 residues.

The V call is TRBV4-2, the J call TRBJ2-7; 8 bases fit TRBD1. The germline CDR1 and CDR2 sequences are LGHNA and YNFKEQ. This CDR3 spans 15 amino acids. Trimming cost V 4 bases and J 3 bases; bases outside gene matches: 8. The CDR3 loop is CASSPADRGSYEQYF. In nucleotides, the CDR3 is TGTGCCAGCAGCCCAGCCGACAGGGGAAGCTACGAGCAGTACTTC.

V is TRBV12-5 and J is TRBJ1-2; D is ambiguous. Per the germline V gene, CDR1 is LGHNT and CDR2 is FRNRAP. The V end was cut by 0 bases, the J end by 8 bases, with 7 bases between. This CDR3 has 12 amino acids. The CDR3 here is CASGLVPEGYTF. Written as DNA, the CDR3 is TGTGCTAGTGGTTTGGTACCTGAGGGCTACACCTTC.

This sequence joins TRBV12-3 or TRBV12-4 and TRBJ1-4, with a tentative D call TRBD1 (6 bases). V was cut by 4 bases and J by 8 bases, with 11 bases left in between. The CDR3 has 13 residues. This CDR3 reads CASSSLTGEKLFF. CDR3 coding DNA: TGTGCCAGCAGTTCACTAACAGGGGAAAAACTGTTTTTT.

This clonotype was seen a few times. The genes are TRBV12-3 or TRBV12-4 and TRBJ1-1; 11 positions agree with TRBD1. The CDR3 loop spans 16 amino acids. With V trimmed by 2 bases and J by 4 bases, 6 bases remained unmatched. The DNA for the CDR3 is TGTGCCAGCAGTTTATCCCCTGGGACAGGGGGCACTGAAGCTTTCTTT. Residues: CASSLSPGTGGTEAFF.

The CDR3 sequence is CASSFIKTGLNTEAFF. The CDR3 coding sequence is TGTGCCAGCAGTTTTATCAAGACAGGCCTGAACACTGAAGCTTTCTTT. This chain links TRBV27 with TRBJ1-1, with D perhaps TRBD1 (6 bases). V was cut by 3 bases and J by 0 bases, with 14 bases left in between. The CDR3 consists of 16 residues. Germline V lookup: CDR1 MNHEY, CDR2 SMNVEV (reference sequence).

The chain is built from TRBV7-2 and TRBJ1-5, with TRBD1 matching over 8 bases. After removal of 2 bases from V and 6 bases from J, the junction contained 6 bases not matched to a gene. Germline CDR1 reads SGHTA; CDR2 reads FQGNSA. This CDR3 contains 15 residues. The CDR3 sequence: CASSLMQGAGQPQHF. The CDR3 DNA sequence: TGTGCCAGCAGCTTAATGCAGGGGGCCGGTCAGCCCCAGCATTTT.

The chain combines TRBV20-1 with TRBJ1-4, with 8 bases lining up with TRBD1. Germline assignment: CDR1 DFQATT and CDR2 SNEGSKA (reference sequence). CDR3 length: 13 amino acids. V shed 5 bases, J shed 7 bases, and the junction held 6 bases outside the gene matches. Written as DNA, the CDR3 is TGCAGTGCTGAAGGACAGGGAGGTGAAAAACTGTTTTTT. Translating it yields CSAEGQGGEKLFF.